This is a list of T cell receptor beta chains from one sample in a study of OX40 agonist ivuxolimab in advanced cancers. Clones were read by immunoSEQ multiplex PCR, and TCRdb kept only the in-frame ones, dropping some. The data hold over 50,000 clones, with over 80% observed a single time. Source: CD4+ or CD8+ T cells sorted from blood, taken in a trial of the OX40 agonist ivuxolimab. The source of these receptors is an adult with an advanced solid tumor such as melanoma, head and neck, liver or kidney cancer. Each CDR3 is given with its conserved first and last residue. The D gene is left open where the match is weak.

TRBJ2-7 | . | TRBV11-2 | TGTGCCAGCACCCGAGGGGGTAAGGAGCAGTACTTC | CASTRGGKEQYF
TRBJ2-1 | . | TRBV4-3 | TGCGCCAGCAGCTCCCACGACGAAGCCACCTGGAATGAGCAGTTCTTC | CASSSHDEATWNEQFF
TRBJ2-1 | TRBD2 | TRBV5-1 | TGCGCCAGCAGCACGGCTAGCGGGAGGCGAGATGAGCAGTTCTTC | CASSTASGRRDEQFF
TRBJ2-1 | TRBD2 | TRBV7-9 | TGTGCCAGCAGCTTATCGGCACTAGCGGGAGGGTGGGCATACAATGAGCAGTTCTTC | CASSLSALAGGWAYNEQFF
TRBJ1-5 | . | TRBV12-5 | TGTGCTAGTGGTTTGGGCCCGCGGGGGTCCAATCAGCCCCAGCATTTT | CASGLGPRGSNQPQHF
TRBJ1-3 | . | TRBV6-5 | TGTGCCAGCAGTACCCCCTGGACACATGGAAACACCATATATTTT | CASSTPWTHGNTIYF
TRBJ1-6 | . | TRBV6-1 | TGTGCCAGCATCGAGGAGAGCTCCTATAATTCACCCCTCCACTTT | CASIEESSYNSPLHF
TRBJ1-5 | . | TRBV30 | TGTGCCTGGGCTACGGCAGGGGTCCGCCACGGGCCCCAGCATTTT | CAWATAGVRHGPQHF
TRBJ2-3 | . | TRBV19 | TGTGCCAGTAGTAGGACCTTAGAGATAAGGAGCACAGATACGCAGTATTTT | CASSRTLEIRSTDTQYF
TRBJ2-1 | TRBD2 | TRBV27 | TGTGCCAGCAGTTTTCTCCATTCTAGCGGGGCCTACAATGAGCAGTTCTTC | CASSFLHSSGAYNEQFF
TRBJ1-2 | . | TRBV27 | TGTGCCAGTAGCTCTGGGGGTTGGGAGGATGGCTACACCTTC | CASSSGGWEDGYTF
TRBJ2-1 | TRBD2 | TRBV4-3 | TGCGCCAGCAGCCAAGGTCCGGGGAGGGTGGACAATGAGCAGTTCTTC | CASSQGPGRVDNEQFF
TRBJ1-5 | . | TRBV10-2 | TGCGCCAGCAACGAAAACACGAATAGCAATCAGCCCCAGCATTTT | CASNENTNSNQPQHF
TRBJ2-3 | . | TRBV5-4 | TGTGCCAGCAGCCCAGGCACAGATACGCAGTATTTT | CASSPGTDTQYF
TRBJ2-1 | . | TRBV6-6 | TGTGCCAGCAGTTATCACAGGAGCAATGAGCAGTTCTTC | CASSYHRSNEQFF
TRBJ1-5 | . | TRBV19 | TGTGCCAGTAGTGACTCGGACAACCGGGGCAATCAGCCCCAGCATTTT | CASSDSDNRGNQPQHF